This entry is about one T cell receptor (beta chain). Its target is unknown. These data originate in a study of beta chain features in type 1 diabetes. Study overall: Regarding age, gender and cell yields, patients proved similar to healthy donors. Study-level points and caveats: Healthy donors had naive, central memory and Treg TCRB repertoires that appeared less similar than those seen among patients. Any HLA-type effect on TCRB rearrangement remained unresolved here. Significant though moderate, a shortening of TCRB CDR3s appeared in all four CD4+ subsets of Type 1 diabetes patients.

All of the isolated RNA was reverse transcribed, so expressed TCRB transcripts were sequenced. Repertoires were generated with immunoSEQ multiplex PCR, while TCRdb's copy carries only in-frame clones and drops some. The sample yields around 200,000 clones, around an eighth seen once. Germline-derived CDR1 and CDR2 are ENHRY and SYGVKD. The CDR3 has 14 residues. V was pared by 3 bases and J by 3 bases, with 8 bases between. Sequences were obtained from central memory CD4+ T cells from blood. The sequence derives from a woman between 18 and 29 years old in good health. The chain has TRBV10-3 and TRBJ1-4; D is perhaps TRBD1 (5 bases). The CDR3 spells CAISDSGANEKLFF. Written as DNA, the CDR3 is TGTGCCATCAGTGATTCGGGGGCTAATGAAAAACTGTTTTTT.